These T cell receptor beta chains were read from a single sample in a study of cytomegalovirus exposure and HLA in healthy donors. Libraries were prepared by immunoSEQ multiplex PCR; TCRdb keeps only in-frame clonotypes and omits some of them. The sample lists approximately 120,000 clones, roughly a tenth occurring once. Sequencing input: PBMCs. These receptors were collected from a woman aged 18-35 years in good health and CMV-seropositive. The CDR3 runs from the conserved cysteine through the conserved F or W. A D gene is named only where the DNA matches it firmly. Rows give clone size only sometimes, using once, few, many, or a class for an expanded clone.

clone size: few
J gene: TRBJ1-2
D gene: -
V gene: TRBV19
CDR3 DNA: TGTGCCAGTAGTTCAGCGGGCCAGTTTGGCTACACCTTC
CDR3 protein: CASSSAGQFGYTF

clone size: few
J gene: TRBJ2-7
D gene: -
V gene: TRBV7-2
CDR3 DNA: TGTGCCAGCAGCTCAAATGGACTCGAAAGCTCCTACGAGCAGTACTTC
CDR3 protein: CASSSNGLESSYEQYF

clone size: -
J gene: TRBJ2-7
D gene: -
V gene: TRBV6-1
CDR3 DNA: TGTGCCAGCAGTGCCTACGGACAGCCGGCCTACGAGCAGTACTTC
CDR3 protein: CASSAYGQPAYEQYF

clone size: -
J gene: TRBJ2-2
D gene: -
V gene: TRBV5-1
CDR3 DNA: TGCGCCAGCAGCTTGTGCGCCGGGGAGCTGTTTTTT
CDR3 protein: CASSLCAGELFF

clone size: -
J gene: TRBJ1-1
D gene: -
V gene: TRBV29-1
CDR3 DNA: TGCAGCGTTGTCCGGGGGGACACTGAAGCTTTCTTT
CDR3 protein: CSVVRGDTEAFF

clone size: -
J gene: TRBJ1-2
D gene: -
V gene: TRBV7-9
CDR3 DNA: TGTGCCAGCAGCTTTGAACTCAACTATGGCTACACCTTC
CDR3 protein: CASSFELNYGYTF

clone size: -
J gene: TRBJ1-1
D gene: -
V gene: TRBV19
CDR3 DNA: TGTGCCAGTAGTATACAGGGGACGGGGAACACTGAAGCTTTCTTT
CDR3 protein: CASSIQGTGNTEAFF

clone size: few
J gene: TRBJ1-1
D gene: -
V gene: TRBV18
CDR3 DNA: TGTGCCAGCTCACCGTATCTGACAGTGAACACTGAAGCTTTCTTT
CDR3 protein: CASSPYLTVNTEAFF

clone size: -
J gene: TRBJ1-2
D gene: -
V gene: TRBV29-1
CDR3 DNA: TGCAGCGTTGAAGCGGGACCATCCGGGGGTGGCTACACCTTC
CDR3 protein: CSVEAGPSGGGYTF

clone size: few
J gene: TRBJ1-6
D gene: TRBD1
V gene: TRBV6-1
CDR3 DNA: TGTGCCAGTGGAGAGCAGGGGGCTAATTCACCCCTCCACTTT
CDR3 protein: CASGEQGANSPLHF

clone size: -
J gene: TRBJ2-7
D gene: TRBD1
V gene: TRBV7-3
CDR3 DNA: TGTGCCAGCAGCCGGGACAGGGGAAGCGAGCAGTACTTC
CDR3 protein: CASSRDRGSEQYF

clone size: few
J gene: TRBJ2-3
D gene: TRBD2
V gene: TRBV5-1
CDR3 DNA: TGCGCCAGCAGGCCCCTAGCGGGCACAGATACGCAGTATTTT
CDR3 protein: CASRPLAGTDTQYF

clone size: few
J gene: TRBJ2-1
D gene: -
V gene: TRBV7-3
CDR3 DNA: TGTGCCAGCAGCTTAGTCGGCGGATACAATGAGCAGTTCTTC
CDR3 protein: CASSLVGGYNEQFF

clone size: few
J gene: TRBJ2-7
D gene: TRBD2
V gene: TRBV7-9
CDR3 DNA: TGTGCCAGCAGCGTAACTAGCGGGAGCTACGAGCAGTACTTC
CDR3 protein: CASSVTSGSYEQYF

clone size: few
J gene: TRBJ2-2
D gene: -
V gene: TRBV18
CDR3 DNA: TGTGCCAGCTCACCTGTGGAGGGGATCGTTAGCACCGGGGAGCTGTTTTTT
CDR3 protein: CASSPVEGIVSTGELFF

clone size: few
J gene: TRBJ2-1
D gene: -
V gene: TRBV6-5
CDR3 DNA: TGTGCCAGCAGTTACATTAGGGGGAATGAGCAGTTCTTC
CDR3 protein: CASSYIRGNEQFF

clone size: -
J gene: TRBJ2-1
D gene: -
V gene: TRBV6-5
CDR3 DNA: TGTGCCAGCAGTTGCTTGGGGGCCTTCGGTGAGCAGTTCTTC
CDR3 protein: CASSCLGAFGEQFF

clone size: -
J gene: TRBJ1-2
D gene: -
V gene: TRBV6-5
CDR3 DNA: TGTGCCAGCTACGGAGGAACAGGGGGCTACACCTTC
CDR3 protein: CASYGGTGGYTF

clone size: -
J gene: TRBJ2-1
D gene: TRBD2
V gene: TRBV7-9
CDR3 DNA: TGTGCCAGCAGCCTTGCGGGAGGGCCCTACAATGAGCAGTTCTTC
CDR3 protein: CASSLAGGPYNEQFF

clone size: -
J gene: TRBJ1-1
D gene: -
V gene: TRBV20-1
CDR3 DNA: TGCAGTCTCGGGGGGCCCACTGAAGCTTTCTTT
CDR3 protein: CSLGGPTEAFF

clone size: -
J gene: TRBJ1-2
D gene: -
V gene: TRBV14
CDR3 DNA: TGTGCCAGCAGCAAAGCGCTCGGGGGGCGAGGCTATGGCTACACCTTC
CDR3 protein: CASSKALGGRGYGYTF

clone size: few
J gene: TRBJ1-2
D gene: -
V gene: TRBV19
CDR3 DNA: TGTGCCAGTAGAGGGTCTGGAAAAGTGGGGGCTTCTGATGGCTACACCTTC
CDR3 protein: CASRGSGKVGASDGYTF

clone size: few
J gene: TRBJ2-7
D gene: -
V gene: TRBV5-6
CDR3 DNA: TGTGCCAGCAGCAGGTGGGCGCTAGCGCAAGAGCAGTACTTC
CDR3 protein: CASSRWALAQEQYF

clone size: few
J gene: TRBJ1-4
D gene: -
V gene: TRBV5-1
CDR3 DNA: TGCGCCAGCAGCATTTATGGCGGGGAAAAACTGTTTTTT
CDR3 protein: CASSIYGGEKLFF

clone size: -
J gene: TRBJ1-5
D gene: -
V gene: TRBV19
CDR3 DNA: TGTGCCAGTAGTATGCGTGCCCCGGGGAGCAATCAGCCCCAGCATTTT
CDR3 protein: CASSMRAPGSNQPQHF

clone size: -
J gene: TRBJ2-1
D gene: TRBD1
V gene: TRBV5-1
CDR3 DNA: TGCGCCAGCAAAAATAGGACAGGGAGCTCCTACAATGAGCAGTTCTTC
CDR3 protein: CASKNRTGSSYNEQFF

clone size: -
J gene: TRBJ1-2
D gene: -
V gene: TRBV30
CDR3 DNA: TGTGCCTGGGGACTGTCAGCTAACTATGGCTACACCTTC
CDR3 protein: CAWGLSANYGYTF

clone size: few
J gene: TRBJ1-1
D gene: -
V gene: TRBV4-1
CDR3 DNA: TGCGCCAGCAGCCAAGACGGGTCTGAAGCTTTCTTT
CDR3 protein: CASSQDGSEAFF

clone size: -
J gene: TRBJ1-3
D gene: TRBD1
V gene: TRBV30
CDR3 DNA: TGTGCCTGGGGGACAGTAAGAAACACCATATATTTT
CDR3 protein: CAWGTVRNTIYF

clone size: -
J gene: TRBJ2-2
D gene: -
V gene: TRBV7-8
CDR3 DNA: TGTGCCAGCAGCTTGGCTGTGAACACCGGGGAGCTGTTTTTT
CDR3 protein: CASSLAVNTGELFF

clone size: few
J gene: TRBJ2-6
D gene: TRBD2
V gene: TRBV19
CDR3 DNA: TGTGCCACTGAGCGGGGCAGCGTCGTCTCTGGGGCCAACGTCCTGACTTTC
CDR3 protein: CATERGSVVSGANVLTF

clone size: -
J gene: TRBJ1-2
D gene: -
V gene: TRBV2
CDR3 DNA: TGTGCCGTAGTGGGGGGGATCTATGGCTACACCTTC
CDR3 protein: CAVVGGIYGYTF

clone size: few
J gene: TRBJ2-7
D gene: -
V gene: TRBV4-2
CDR3 DNA: TGTGCCAGCAGTAGATCGACAGGTCCGTCCTACGAGCAGTACTTC
CDR3 protein: CASSRSTGPSYEQYF

clone size: -
J gene: TRBJ2-1
D gene: -
V gene: TRBV5-1
CDR3 DNA: TGCGCCAGCAGCTTGGTGAGCTCCTACAATGAGCAGTTCTTC
CDR3 protein: CASSLVSSYNEQFF

clone size: -
J gene: TRBJ1-3
D gene: -
V gene: TRBV19
CDR3 DNA: TGTGCCAGCCGGCCGACAGGCGGAAACACCATATATTTT
CDR3 protein: CASRPTGGNTIYF